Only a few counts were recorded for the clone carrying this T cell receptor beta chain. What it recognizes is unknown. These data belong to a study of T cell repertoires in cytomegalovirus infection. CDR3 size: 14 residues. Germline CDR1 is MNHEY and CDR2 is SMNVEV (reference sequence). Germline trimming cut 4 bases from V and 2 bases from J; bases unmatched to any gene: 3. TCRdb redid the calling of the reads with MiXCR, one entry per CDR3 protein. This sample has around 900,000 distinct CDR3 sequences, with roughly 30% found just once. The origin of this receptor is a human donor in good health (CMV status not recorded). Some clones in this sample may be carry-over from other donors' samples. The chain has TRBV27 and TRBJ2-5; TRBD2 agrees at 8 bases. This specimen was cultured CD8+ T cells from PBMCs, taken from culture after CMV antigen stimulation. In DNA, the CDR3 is TGTGCCAGCAGTTCGGGGGGGGAGCAAGAGACCCAGTACTTC. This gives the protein CASSSGGEQETQYF.